This TCR beta chain was retrieved from a study of chronic HIV infection and antiretroviral therapy. This clonotype was recorded many times. TCRdb re-analysed the 5' RACE reads in MiXCR, keeping a single row per CDR3 protein. Seen here are about 38,000 distinct CDR3 sequences, 7% to 10% observed once, and the top ten hold around 2.9%. This clonotype originated in an adult who had HIV and had not received antiretroviral therapy, or was an uninfected healthy control (not recorded which). The sequenced sample consisted of peripheral blood.

The CDR3 reads CASSIQETQYF. In DNA form, the CDR3 reads TGCGCCAGCAGCATCCAAGAGACCCAGTACTTC. V and J are TRBV5-1 and TRBJ2-5, with D unclear. Trimming shortened V by 4 bases and J by 1 base, and 2 bases separated the two germline ends. The CDR3 is made up of 11 amino acids. Germline V gene data show CDR1 as SGHRS and CDR2 as YFSETQ. The full variable domain, rest sourced from reference TRBV5-1 and TRBJ2-5, is KAGVTQTPRYLIKTRGQQVTLSCSPISGHRSVSWYQQTPGQGLQFLFEYFSETQRNKGNFPGRFSGRQFSNSRSEMNVSTLELGDSALYLCASSIQETQYFGPGTRLLVL.